This passage covers 22 T cell receptor beta chains from one sample sequenced in a study of blood T cell repertoires in COVID-19. Profiling relied on immunoSEQ multiplex PCR, and the TCRdb table lists in-frame clones only, not all of them. This sample yields 250,000 or so clones, of which 80% to 85% are seen a single time; about 3.4% belongs to the top ten. Sequences were obtained from PBMCs or T cells enriched from blood (not recorded which). The receptors shown here come from a middle-aged man who had recovered from COVID-19.

The rearrangement links TRBV2 to TRBJ1-2, with D perhaps matching TRBD1 (5 bases). V lost 6 bases, J lost 6 bases, and 8 bases lay in between. The germline V gene encodes CDR1 SNHLY and CDR2 FYNNEI. The CDR3 covers 11 residues. CDR3 sequence reads: CASSQTDGYTF. The CDR3 DNA follows: TGTGCCAGCAGCCAGACAGATGGCTACACCTTC.

This sequence joins TRBV18 and TRBJ1-2; 8 nucleotides agree with TRBD1. J lost 1 base, V lost 4 bases, and 5 bases had no gene match. The germline CDR1 and CDR2 sequences are KGHSH and LQKENI. CDR3 length equals 15 residues. CDR3 loop: CASSRTTGDNYGYTF. The CDR3 DNA follows: TGTGCCAGCTCACGAACGACAGGGGATAACTATGGCTACACCTTC.

The chain combines TRBV5-1 with TRBJ2-1, with 7 bases lining up with TRBD1. The germline gives CDR1 SGHRS, CDR2 YFSETQ. V was pared by 0 bases and J by 4 bases, with 4 bases of the junction left unmatched. This CDR3 spans 15 amino acids. CDR3: CASSLGGGQYNEQFF. CDR3 bases: TGCGCCAGCAGCTTGGGAGGGGGCCAGTACAATGAGCAGTTCTTC.

The V gene is TRBV3-1 (or the pseudogene TRBV3-2), the J gene TRBJ1-4, with 7 bases fitting TRBD1. Trimming at V came to 6 bases and at J to 2 bases, leaving 6 bases not matched to a gene. The CDR3 is 15 amino acids. CDR1 is LGHDT and CDR2 is YNNKEL in the germline V gene (reference sequence). For the CDR3, the DNA is TGTGCCAGCAGGGACCAGACAGGGACTAATGAAAAACTGTTTTTT. Translation: CASRDQTGTNEKLFF.

This chain joins TRBV5-6 and TRBJ2-1; 14 nucleotides match TRBD2. J lost 11 bases, V lost 4 bases, and 11 bases had no gene match. The CDR3 consists of 16 residues. The germline CDR1 and CDR2 sequences are SGHDT and YYEEEE. The CDR3: CASSPTSGGAFSQQFF. The CDR3 coding sequence is TGTGCCAGCAGCCCGACTAGCGGGGGGGCATTCTCCCAGCAGTTCTTC.

The chain joins TRBV5-4 to TRBJ2-2; 9 positions agree with TRBD2. Germline CDR1 and CDR2: SGHNT and YYREEE (reference sequence). This CDR3 is built from 14 residues. After removal of 5 bases from V and 4 bases from J, the junction contained 3 bases not matched to a gene. The CDR3 loop reads CASRGGGATGELFF. CDR3 coding DNA: TGTGCCAGCAGGGGCGGGGGGGCCACCGGGGAGCTGTTTTTT.

This chain connects TRBV5-6 to TRBJ1-3; no definite D call. Trimming left V 0 bases short and J 2 bases short, with 12 bases between. The germline CDR1 and CDR2 sequences are SGHDT and YYEEEE. The CDR3 is 16 residues long. CDR3 protein: CASSLVEGPPGNTIYF. In nucleotides, the CDR3 is TGTGCCAGCAGCTTGGTGGAGGGTCCTCCTGGAAACACCATATATTTT. The variable domain in full, with the rest retrieved from reference TRBV5-6 and TRBJ1-3, is DAGVTQSPTHLIKTRGQQVTLRCSPKSGHDTVSWYQQALGQGPQFIFQYYEEEERQRGNFPDRFSGHQFPNYSSELNVNALLLGDSALYLCASSLVEGPPGNTIYFGEGSWLTVV.

The CDR3 region has the DNA TGTGCCAGCAGCGCCCTCCGGGGAAACACCATATATTTT. It yields the protein CASSALRGNTIYF. The chain links TRBV9 to TRBJ1-3; D unclear. This CDR3 spans 13 amino acids. Per the germline V gene, CDR1 is SGDLS and CDR2 is YYNGEE. Deletions cut 3 bases from V and 4 bases from J, with 8 bases between.

The chain links TRBV5-6 to TRBJ2-5; TRBD2 matches at 10 bases. In germline, CDR1 is SGHDT, CDR2 YYEEEE. The CDR3 totals 15 residues. Trimming removed 4 bases from V and 5 bases from J; junction bases left unmatched: 8. The CDR3 DNA reads as TGTGCCAGCAGCACCCCACGTAGCGGGAGGGAGACCCAGTACTTC. Protein product: CASSTPRSGRETQYF.

The gene calls are TRBV7-9 and TRBJ1-2; 12 bases are a match to TRBD1. The CDR3 is 16 amino acids. The trim removed 4 bases at V and 5 bases at J, leaving 8 bases unmatched. CDR1 is SEHNR and CDR2 is FQNEAQ in the germline V gene (reference sequence). The CDR3 bases are TGTGCCAGCAGCTCGCCACCGGGACAGGGGGCGTATGGCTACACCTTC. This encodes CASSSPPGQGAYGYTF.

The chain employs TRBV15 and TRBJ2-3; 8 bases align to TRBD1. Trimming took 0 bases from V and 6 from J; bases not matched to a gene: 8. The CDR3 spans 16 residues. The germline V gene encodes CDR1 LNHNV and CDR2 YYDKDF (reference sequence). Here the CDR3 reads CATSRDRTGPRDTQYF. The DNA of the CDR3 is TGTGCCACCAGCAGAGATAGGACAGGGCCTAGGGATACGCAGTATTTT.

A few counts support this clone. The J gene is TRBJ1-2, the V gene TRBV27; D might be TRBD1 (5 bases). V was shortened by 5 bases and J by 1 base, with 17 bases between the two germline ends. Germline values: CDR1 MNHEY, CDR2 SMNVEV (reference sequence). The CDR3 runs to 16 residues. The CDR3 DNA reads as TGTGCCAGCAGTCCGTCTGGGGGGGGGTATAACTATGGCTACACCTTC. Amino acid sequence: CASSPSGGGYNYGYTF.

The CDR3 here is CASSKGQGTLAFF. The CDR3 bases are TGTGCCAGCAGCAAAGGACAGGGGACGTTGGCTTTCTTT. The gene calls are TRBV7-3 and TRBJ1-1; the match to TRBD1 covers 9 bases. The germline CDR1 and CDR2 sequences are SGHTA and FQGTGA. There are 13 residues in the CDR3. The V and J ends lost 5 bases and 11 bases, in that order; junction bases with no gene match: 9.

The chain has TRBV27 and TRBJ1-1; no firm D call. The CDR3 covers 14 residues. Trimming removed 6 bases from V and 2 bases from J, with 13 bases in between. CDR1 and CDR2 from the germline V gene are MNHEY and SMNVEV (reference sequence). The CDR3: CASRVLDPNTEAFF. For the CDR3, the DNA is TGTGCCAGCAGAGTTCTAGACCCAAACACTGAAGCTTTCTTT.

This clone has a handful of counts. The sample carries other DNA sequences with the same CDR3. The chain has TRBV30 and TRBJ1-5; D may be TRBD1 (6 bases). Germline values: CDR1 GTSNPN, CDR2 SVGIG (reference sequence). The CDR3 covers 12 residues. The V end lost 4 bases, the J end lost 4 bases, and 8 bases lay between the germline ends. The CDR3: CAWNTGNQPQHF. The CDR3 DNA reads TGTGCCTGGAACACAGGGAATCAGCCCCAGCATTTT.

About this clone: An end of the junction differs from the germline gene, which may be a read error. V gene TRBV7-2 combines with J gene TRBJ2-3, with 11 bases identical to TRBD2. The germline gives CDR1 SGHTA, CDR2 FQGNSA. The CDR3 extends over 15 amino acids. CDR3 residues: CASSLAGGVPYTQYF. The CDR3 nucleotides read TGTGCCAGCAGCCTAGCGGGAGGAGTTCCATATACGCAGTATTTT.

The rearrangement uses TRBV5-1 and TRBJ2-7; 14 bases are a match to TRBD2. This CDR3 comprises 15 residues. With V trimmed by 4 bases and J by 5 bases, 5 bases remained unmatched. Germline V lookup: CDR1 SGHRS, CDR2 YFSETQ. The CDR3 spells CASSTGLAGANEQYF. In nucleotides, the CDR3 is TGCGCCAGCAGCACGGGACTAGCGGGAGCCAACGAGCAGTACTTC.

J is TRBJ1-2 and V is TRBV11-3; no firm D call. CDR3 size: 14 residues. Trimming shortened V by 4 bases and J by 6 bases, and 15 bases separated the two germline ends. Germline CDR1 SGHNT, CDR2 YENEEA. For the CDR3, the DNA is TGTGCCAGCAGCTACGCGGGCGAGGCCCATGGCTACACCTTC. This encodes CASSYAGEAHGYTF.

This chain joins TRBV18 and TRBJ2-3; TRBD2 might be the D (5 bases). V lost 4 bases, J lost 1 base, and 12 bases lay in between. The germline CDR1 and CDR2 sequences are KGHSH and LQKENI. The CDR3 loop spans 15 amino acids. The CDR3 loop is CASSLDSQRTDTQYF. DNA of the CDR3: TGTGCCAGCTCACTGGACTCCCAGCGCACAGATACGCAGTATTTT.

The chain recombines TRBV19 with TRBJ2-7; perhaps TRBD1 as D (5 bases). Trimming left V 3 bases short and J 7 bases short, with 25 bases between. The germline CDR1 and CDR2 sequences are LNHDA and SQIVND (reference sequence). CDR3 size: 17 residues. The CDR3 nucleotides read TGTGCCAGTAGTATGATGGGTGGGGCAGACCTCACTCGGGAGCAGTACTTC. Translating it yields CASSMMGGADLTREQYF.

This clone was recorded once. This chain links TRBV28 with TRBJ1-5, with D tentatively TRBD1 (6 bases). Germline-derived CDR1 and CDR2 are MDHEN and SYDVKM. The CDR3 totals 14 residues. V dropped 6 bases and J dropped 2 bases, with 11 bases sitting between them. This CDR3 is CASRGSGGNQPQHF. DNA for the CDR3: TGTGCCAGCAGAGGCTCAGGGGGCAATCAGCCCCAGCATTTT. The variable domain in full, completed from reference TRBV28 and TRBJ1-5, reads DVKVTQSSRYLVKRTGEKVFLECVQDMDHENMFWYRQDPGLGLRLIYFSYDVKMKEKGDIPEGYSVSREKKERFSLILESASTNQTSMYLCASRGSGGNQPQHFGDGTRLSIL.

The rearrangement links TRBV20-1 to TRBJ1-4; no firm D call. CDR3 length equals 11 residues. Trimming took off 1 base at V and 14 bases at J, with 11 bases between the two ends. Germline loops: CDR1 DFQATT, CDR2 SNEGSKA (reference sequence). CDR3 region: CSARGGVRLFF. As DNA, the CDR3 is TGCAGTGCTAGAGGAGGCGTTAGGCTGTTTTTT.